Below, 10 T cell receptor beta chains from the same sample are listed, as sequenced in a study of metastatic and nonmetastatic thyroid tumors. TCRdb re-called clones via MiXCR from the PCR reads. The sample lists around 40,000 clones; about 18% were seen once. Not a single patient had been given any form of treatment at any point before undergoing thyroid surgery. Sequenced sample: blood. Receptor source: a male donor with papillary thyroid cancer or a benign thyroid nodule (not recorded which). Some clones in this sample may be carry-over from other donors' samples.

There are many counts of this clone. The V gene is TRBV7-3, the J gene TRBJ1-1, with no clear D. Germline V lookup: CDR1 SGHTA, CDR2 FQGTGA. Between the trimmed V and J ends, which lost 4 bases and 1 base, there was a span of 7 bases. The CDR3 totals 13 residues. CDR3 DNA sequence: TGTGCCAGCAGCTCGGGAGAGAACACTGAAGCTTTCTTT. It yields the protein CASSSGENTEAFF.

In its sample, this clone was seen many times. The same CDR3 is also encoded by other DNA sequences in this sample. The rearrangement uses TRBV20-1 and TRBJ2-7; no clear D. V was clipped by 0 bases and J by 10 bases, with 13 bases between them. This CDR3 has 12 residues. Germline values: CDR1 DFQATT, CDR2 SNEGSKA (reference sequence). CDR3 loop: CSARDQTAQQYF. The CDR3 DNA reads as TGCAGTGCTAGAGATCAGACGGCGCAACAGTACTTC.

Ten or more counts support this clone. This sample also contains other DNA sequences that code for the same CDR3. The gene calls are TRBV12-3 or TRBV12-4 and TRBJ2-5, with 15 bases lining up with TRBD2. The CDR3 totals 16 residues. The V gene end was trimmed by 6 bases and the J gene end by 1 base; junction bases not matched to a gene: 3. CDR3 in amino acids: CASSPGLAGGQETQYF. CDR3 DNA: TGTGCCAGCAGCCCGGGACTAGCGGGGGGCCAAGAGACCCAGTACTTC.

This clone came up many times. The J gene is TRBJ2-7, the V gene TRBV5-6; D perhaps matches TRBD1 (6 bases). The CDR3 has 14 residues. CDR1 SGHDT and CDR2 YYEEEE come from the germline V gene. Trimming left V 0 bases short and J 1 base short, with 8 bases between. DNA for the CDR3: TGTGCCAGCAGCTTGGGACAGGAGTCCTACGAGCAGTACTTC. Encoded protein: CASSLGQESYEQYF.

The table lists this clone with many counts. The rearrangement links TRBV7-3 to TRBJ1-5; 9 bases are a match to TRBD1. V was clipped by 0 bases and J by 6 bases; unmatched bases: 3. Germline CDR1 reads SGHTA; CDR2 reads FQGTGA. This CDR3 is built from 15 residues. The CDR3, as DNA: TGTGCCAGCAGCTTAACCGGGGGACAGGGTCAGCCCCAGCATTTT. Translation: CASSLTGGQGQPQHF.

The table lists this clone with a few counts. This chain links TRBV5-4 with TRBJ2-2; tentatively, D is TRBD2 (5 bases). The CDR3 is 16 residues long. Deletions cut 1 base from V and 3 bases from J, with 13 bases between. The V gene's germline CDR1 is SGHNT and CDR2 YYREEE (reference sequence). This chain's CDR3 is CASSLNRGVDTGELFF. The DNA for the CDR3 is TGTGCCAGCAGCTTGAACCGGGGAGTCGACACCGGGGAGCTGTTTTTT.

J is TRBJ2-7 and V is TRBV11-1; a weak D match, TRBD1 (7 bases). The CDR3 has 19 residues. CDR1 SGHAT and CDR2 FQDESV come from the germline V gene (reference sequence). Trimming stripped 2 bases from V and 0 bases from J, with 23 bases between. The CDR3 loop is CASSLHPPCGTAGSYEQYF. CDR3 in DNA: TGTGCCAGCAGCTTACACCCCCCGTGTGGGACAGCGGGCTCCTACGAGCAGTACTTC.

This clone was counted at least ten times. The rearrangement joins TRBV9 to TRBJ2-1, with TRBD1 identical over 9 bases. This CDR3 region has 16 residues. Germline CDR1 is SGDLS and CDR2 is YYNGEE. V shed 0 bases, J shed 7 bases, and the junction held 8 bases outside the gene matches. CDR3: CASSVEGTGLLNEQFF. CDR3 DNA: TGTGCCAGCAGCGTAGAAGGGACAGGGTTGTTAAATGAGCAGTTCTTC.

The rearrangement joins TRBV10-1 to TRBJ2-4, with D unresolved. Germline loops: CDR1 WNHNN, CDR2 SYGVQD (reference sequence). Trimming took off 9 bases at V and 1 base at J, with 19 bases between the two ends. The CDR3 is 16 amino acids. The CDR3 is CARPPPNDGAKNIQYF. The CDR3 region has the DNA TGCGCCAGACCCCCCCCTAACGATGGGGCCAAAAACATTCAGTACTTC.

Comment on this clone: The junction shows a germline mismatch at one end, possibly a read error. The rearrangement links TRBV12-3 or TRBV12-4 to TRBJ1-6; no reliable D call. The CDR3 runs to 15 residues. The CDR3 region is CASILGHRAYSPLHF. In DNA, the CDR3 is TGTGCCAGCATTTTAGGGCATAGGGCGTACTCACCCCTCCACTTT.